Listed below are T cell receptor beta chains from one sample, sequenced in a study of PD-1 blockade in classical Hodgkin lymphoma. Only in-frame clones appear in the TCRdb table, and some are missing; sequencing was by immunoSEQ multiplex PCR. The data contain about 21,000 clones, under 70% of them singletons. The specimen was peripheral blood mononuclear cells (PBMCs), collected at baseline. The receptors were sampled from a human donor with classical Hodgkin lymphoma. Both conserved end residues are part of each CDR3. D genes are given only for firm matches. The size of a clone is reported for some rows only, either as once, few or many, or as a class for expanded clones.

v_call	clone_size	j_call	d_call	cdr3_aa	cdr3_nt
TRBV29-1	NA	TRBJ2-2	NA	CSVEENTGELFF	TGCAGCGTTGAGGAAAACACCGGGGAGCTGTTTTTT
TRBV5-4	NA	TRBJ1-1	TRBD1	CASSYPRDRGFMNTEAFF	TGTGCCAGCAGCTACCCGCGGGACAGGGGGTTCATGAACACTGAAGCTTTCTTT
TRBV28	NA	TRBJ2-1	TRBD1	CASSLGTGVYNEQFF	TGTGCCAGCAGTTTGGGGACAGGGGTATACAATGAGCAGTTCTTC
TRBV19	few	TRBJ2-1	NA	CASSIESSRNEQFF	TGTGCCAGTAGTATAGAATCTAGCCGCAATGAGCAGTTCTTC
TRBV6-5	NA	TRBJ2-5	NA	CASTRLRGREETQYF	TGTGCCAGCACCCGATTGCGGGGCAGGGAGGAGACCCAGTACTTC
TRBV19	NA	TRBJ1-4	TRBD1	CASSLMTGTNEKLFF	TGTGCCAGTAGTCTTATGACAGGGACTAATGAAAAACTGTTTTTT
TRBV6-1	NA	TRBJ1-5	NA	CASSGRGTWGRPQHF	TGTGCCAGCAGCGGACGGGGCACTTGGGGTCGGCCCCAGCATTTT
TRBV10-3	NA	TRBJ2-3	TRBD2	CAILQRDTDTQYF	TGTGCCATCTTGCAGCGGGACACAGATACGCAGTATTTT
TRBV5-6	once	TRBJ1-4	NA	CASSLQGLNEKLFF	TGTGCCAGCAGCTTGCAAGGACTGAATGAAAAACTGTTTTTT
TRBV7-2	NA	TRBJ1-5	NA	CASSLRGDSNQPQHF	TGTGCCAGCAGCTTGAGGGGGGATAGCAATCAGCCCCAGCATTTT
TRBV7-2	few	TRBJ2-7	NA	CASNPGGGLPYEQYF	TGTGCCAGCAACCCTGGAGGGGGCCTCCCCTACGAGCAGTACTTC
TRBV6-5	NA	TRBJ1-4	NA	CASSYGNLGEKLFF	TGTGCCAGCAGTTACGGGAACCTCGGGGAAAAACTGTTTTTT
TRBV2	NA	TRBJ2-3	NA	CASSEALRVTDTQYF	TGTGCCAGCAGTGAAGCGCTTCGAGTCACAGATACGCAGTATTTT
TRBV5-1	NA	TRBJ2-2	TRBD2	CASSLGASGGTGELFF	TGCGCCAGCAGCTTGGGTGCTAGCGGGGGCACCGGGGAGCTGTTTTTT
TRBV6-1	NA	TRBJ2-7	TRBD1	CASRTGGLYEQYF	TGTGCCAGCAGGACAGGGGGCTTGTACGAGCAGTACTTC
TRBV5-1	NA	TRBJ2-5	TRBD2	CASSLALAGRETQYF	TGCGCCAGCAGCTTGGCACTAGCGGGGAGAGAGACCCAGTACTTC